Each of the 16 T cell receptor beta chains below was sequenced from the same sample in a study of T and B cells in COVID-19 patients. Blood genomic DNA input for TRB amplification was about 240-550 ng. TRB rearrangements were amplified by multiplex PCR with BIOMED2 TRB-A/B primers. TCRdb processed the multiplex PCR reads anew with MiXCR; each CDR3 protein has one entry. The table has thousands of distinct CDR3 sequences, approximately 26% seen once. The sample consisted of blood. Source of these receptors: a human donor with active COVID-19.

The rearrangement links TRBV20-1 to TRBJ2-3; D remains ambiguous. Germline lookup yields CDR1 DFQATT and CDR2 SNEGSKA (reference sequence). The V gene lost 0 bases and the J gene lost 1 base, with 8 bases spanning the gap. This CDR3 is built from 14 residues. As DNA, the CDR3 is TGCAGTGCTAGAGATCAGGTCGGCACAGATACGCAGTATTTT. It translates to CSARDQVGTDTQYF.

The rearrangement links TRBV30 to TRBJ2-3; TRBD2 aligns across 12 bases. Germline V gene lookup returns CDR1 GTSNPN and CDR2 SVGIG (reference sequence). Trimming cost V 4 bases and J 4 bases; bases outside gene matches: 9. The CDR3 has 16 amino acids. The CDR3, as DNA: TGTGCCTGGACTAAATCGGGACTAGCGGGTTCAGATACGCAGTATTTT. Protein product: CAWTKSGLAGSDTQYF.

This clonotype was seen only a few times. V is TRBV18 and J is TRBJ1-2; possible D gene TRBD1, 6 bases. CDR1 is KGHSH, CDR2 LQKENI, per germline. Trimming took off 3 bases at V and 1 base at J, with 6 bases between the two ends. This CDR3 comprises 13 residues. The DNA of the CDR3 is TGTGCCAGCTCACCGGACAGTAACTATGGCTACACCTTC. Translated, it gives CASSPDSNYGYTF. Supplemented by reference TRBV18 and TRBJ1-2, the full variable domain reads NAGVMQNPRHLVRRRGQEARLRCSPMKGHSHVYWYRQLPEEGLKFMVYLQKENIIDESGMPKERFSAEFPKEGPSILRIQQVVRGDSAAYFCASSPDSNYGYTFGSGTRLTVV.

The V and J genes are TRBV4-3 and TRBJ2-3; D might be TRBD1 or TRBD2, each matching 6 bases. V was trimmed by 4 bases and J by 4 bases, leaving 12 bases between them. The CDR3 has 14 amino acids. CDR1 and CDR2 (germline): LGHNA, YSLEER. As DNA, the CDR3 is TGCGCCAGCAGCCTCGGGGGCAGTGCAGATACGCAGTATTTT. Translating it yields CASSLGGSADTQYF.

This clonotype was seen a few times. The chain links TRBV6-5 to TRBJ1-1; D remains ambiguous. This CDR3 comprises 13 residues. Germline CDR1 and CDR2: MNHEY and SVGAGI. With 7 bases removed from V and 0 bases from J, the gap between germline ends came to 9 bases. CDR3 amino acids: CASKRQLNTEAFF. The CDR3 DNA sequence: TGTGCCAGCAAACGCCAGCTGAACACTGAAGCTTTCTTT.

In this sample, this clonotype is medium-sized (0.01 to 0.1%). The V call is TRBV30, the J call TRBJ1-2; D may be TRBD1 (5 bases). V was trimmed by 0 bases and J by 0 bases, leaving 20 bases between them. The CDR3 spans 18 residues. Germline V CDR1 and CDR2: GTSNPN, SVGIG (reference sequence). DNA of the CDR3: TGTGCCTGGAGTGTACTTGCGGGACGGAGTCTTTCTAACTATGGCTACACCTTC. This sequence encodes CAWSVLAGRSLSNYGYTF.

This clonotype was observed a handful of times. CDR3 residues: CASSEGRPTGGLGQPQHF. CDR3 in DNA: TGTGCCAGCAGTGAGGGTCGCCCGACAGGGGGCTTGGGTCAGCCCCAGCATTTT. The chain carries TRBV27 and TRBJ1-5, with 10 positions matching TRBD1. CDR3 size: 18 residues. The germline V gene has CDR1 MNHEY and CDR2 SMNVEV (reference sequence). The J segment lost 6 bases and the V segment lost 5 bases, leaving 16 bases of the junction unmatched.

This clonotype is labeled medium-sized. V usage is TRBV6-5 and J usage is TRBJ1-6; D uncertain. Germline loops: CDR1 MNHEY, CDR2 SVGAGI. This CDR3 comprises 12 residues. V was cut by 7 bases and J by 7 bases, with 8 bases left in between. CDR3 DNA sequence: TGTGCCAGCACTTCTTTCAATTCACCCCTCCACTTT. Translation: CASTSFNSPLHF.

This clonotype qualifies as medium-sized. The chain joins TRBV11-1 to TRBJ2-5, with TRBD2 identical over 8 bases. CDR1 is SGHAT, CDR2 FQDESV, per germline (reference sequence). There are 15 residues in the CDR3. J lost 1 base, V lost 2 bases, and 3 bases had no gene match. This CDR3 is CASSLLAGTQETQYF. As DNA, the CDR3 is TGTGCCAGCAGCTTACTAGCGGGCACCCAAGAGACCCAGTACTTC.

DNA of the CDR3: TGTGCCAGCAGGAGGCCCGGACAGGGGGCTACCGGGGAGCTGTTTTTT. It codes for CASRRPGQGATGELFF. This rearrangement joins TRBV5-6 to TRBJ2-2; 11 positions agree with TRBD1. From germline, CDR1 is SGHDT and CDR2 YYEEEE. The length of the CDR3 is 16 residues. Unmatched junction bases numbered 8, after V lost 5 bases and J lost 5 bases.

This rearrangement joins TRBV28 to TRBJ2-2; the D gene is possibly TRBD1 (6 bases). The ends were cut back, 4 bases at V and 6 bases at J, with 18 bases in the middle. The CDR3 sequence is 16 residues long. The germline V gene has CDR1 MDHEN and CDR2 SYDVKM. CDR3 loop: CASSSPGQSSAGELFF. The CDR3 DNA follows: TGTGCCAGCAGTTCCCCAGGACAGAGCAGCGCCGGGGAGCTGTTTTTT.

By share, this clonotype ranks as medium-sized. The chain couples TRBV19 to TRBJ2-3; 7 bases line up with TRBD2. The CDR3 runs 16 residues. Germline CDR1 and CDR2: LNHDA and SQIVND (reference sequence). V lost 3 bases to trimming and J lost 4 bases; unmatched junction nucleotides: 10. The CDR3 loop reads CASSMFRVLASDTQYF. The CDR3 DNA is TGTGCCAGTAGTATGTTCCGTGTACTAGCGTCAGATACGCAGTATTTT.

Turning to this clonotype: Its ends do not fully match the called genes, so a read error is possible. This chain uses TRBV6-5 with TRBJ2-6; 7 nucleotides agree with TRBD1. Germline V gives CDR1 MNHEY, CDR2 SVGAGI. The length of the CDR3 is 13 residues. The CDR3 bases are TGTGCCAGCAGTCTCTCAGGGGGCAACGTCCTGACTTTC. Encoded protein: CASSLSGGNVLTF.

This chain links TRBV10-1 with TRBJ2-7, with unresolved D. The germline V gene has CDR1 WNHNN and CDR2 SYGVQD (reference sequence). CDR3 length: 13 amino acids. V lost 5 bases to trimming and J lost 4 bases, with 12 bases between them. CDR3 protein: CASSPTIPYEQYF. As DNA, the CDR3 is TGCGCCAGCAGTCCCACCATTCCATACGAGCAGTACTTC.

This clonotype is termed medium-sized. The chain carries TRBV19 and TRBJ2-7; the D is unclear. Trimming left V 5 bases short and J 0 bases short, with 8 bases between. This CDR3 spans 13 amino acids. Per germline, CDR1 LNHDA and CDR2 SQIVND (reference sequence). CDR3 sequence: CASSPAYSYEQYF. The DNA for the CDR3 is TGTGCCAGTAGTCCGGCATACTCCTACGAGCAGTACTTC.

By its share, this clonotype is medium-sized. This chain uses TRBV6-5 with TRBJ1-2, with 7 bases lining up with TRBD1. The CDR3 spans 14 residues. The trim removed 6 bases at V and 0 bases at J, leaving 4 bases unmatched. Germline-derived CDR1 and CDR2 are MNHEY and SVGAGI. The CDR3 sequence: CASRRQGSNYGYTF. CDR3 DNA: TGTGCCAGCAGGCGACAGGGATCTAACTATGGCTACACCTTC.